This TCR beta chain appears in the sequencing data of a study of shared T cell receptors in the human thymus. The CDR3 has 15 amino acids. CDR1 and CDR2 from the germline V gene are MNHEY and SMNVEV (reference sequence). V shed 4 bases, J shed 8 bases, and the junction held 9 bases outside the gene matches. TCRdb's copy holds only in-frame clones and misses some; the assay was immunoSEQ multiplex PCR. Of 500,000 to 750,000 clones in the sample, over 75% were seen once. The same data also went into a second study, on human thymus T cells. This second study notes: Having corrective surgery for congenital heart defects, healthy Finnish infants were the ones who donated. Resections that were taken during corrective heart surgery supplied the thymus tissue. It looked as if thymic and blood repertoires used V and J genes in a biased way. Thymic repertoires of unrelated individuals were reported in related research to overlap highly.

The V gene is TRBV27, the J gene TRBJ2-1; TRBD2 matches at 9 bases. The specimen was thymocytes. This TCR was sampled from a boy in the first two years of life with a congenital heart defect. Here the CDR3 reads CASSSGLARVHEQFF. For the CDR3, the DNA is TGTGCCAGCAGTTCGGGACTAGCCCGGGTGCATGAGCAGTTCTTC.